Each of the 9 T cell receptor beta chains below was sequenced from the same sample in a study of T cells in Graves' hyperthyroidism and ophthalmopathy. It was RNA transcripts that yielded the amplified TCR beta CDR3 regions. Carried out on the TCR CDR3, a first-round RT-PCR used the HTBI primer set. TCRdb redid the calling of the multiplex PCR reads with MiXCR, one entry per CDR3 protein. The data hold over 300,000 distinct CDR3 sequences, with 14% observed a single time. The sequenced material came from blood. The receptors stem from a woman in her sixties or seventies with Graves' hyperthyroidism.

This clonotype was observed many times. The gene calls are TRBV28 and TRBJ2-1; 9 nucleotides agree with TRBD1. CDR1 is MDHEN and CDR2 is SYDVKM in the germline V gene. CDR3 length: 15 amino acids. V lost 5 bases, J lost 6 bases, and 8 bases stayed unmatched. The CDR3 coding sequence is TGTGCCAGCAGTCCCCGGGACAGGGCGGTCAATGAGCAGTTCTTC. Its translation is CASSPRDRAVNEQFF.

This chain links TRBV2 with TRBJ2-1; perhaps TRBD2 as D (6 bases). This CDR3 comprises 14 residues. Germline CDR1 reads SNHLY; CDR2 reads FYNNEI. V gave up 6 bases and J gave up 6 bases, with 15 bases separating them. CDR3 DNA: TGTGCCAGCAGAAGCGACTCGGAGGGCAATGAGCAGTTCTTC. It codes for CASRSDSEGNEQFF.

A note on this clonotype: At one of its ends the junction is not consistent with the germline gene, which may arise from a read error. The chain has TRBV24-1 and TRBJ2-1; D gene unclear. The CDR3 is made up of 12 amino acids. Germline V lookup: CDR1 KGHDR, CDR2 SFDVKD. The DNA of the CDR3 is TGTGCCATCAGTAACTCCCTCAATGAGCAGTTCTTC. Encoded protein: CAISNSLNEQFF.

This clonotype was counted at least ten times. The gene calls are TRBV12-3 or TRBV12-4 and TRBJ2-6; the match to TRBD1 covers 9 bases. V lost 5 bases and J lost 4; bases outside the gene matches: 18. This CDR3 has 20 residues. The DNA of the CDR3 is TGTGCCAGCAGTACCTTAAACAGGGGGCTAACCTTCTCGGGGGCCAACGTCCTGACTTTC. Its translation is CASSTLNRGLTFSGANVLTF.

This clonotype was detected ten times or more. V is TRBV2 and J is TRBJ2-7; possibly TRBD1 for D (5 bases). Germline V gene data show CDR1 as SNHLY and CDR2 as FYNNEI. The V end lost 6 bases, the J end lost 7 bases, and 10 bases lay between the germline ends. The length of the CDR3 is 11 residues. The CDR3 spells CASRIRQEQYF. For the CDR3, the DNA is TGTGCCAGCAGGATTCGACAGGAGCAGTACTTC. Full variable domain (missing parts from reference TRBV2 and TRBJ2-7): EPEVTQTPSHQVTQMGQEVILRCVPISNHLYFYWYRQILGQKVEFLVSFYNNEISEKSEIFDDQFSVERPDGSNFTLKIRSTKLEDSAMYFCASRIRQEQYFGPGTRLTVT.

This clonotype was seen many times. The CDR3 loop reads CASSLVRGEQYF. DNA of the CDR3: TGTGCCAGCAGTTTAGTGAGGGGCGAGCAGTACTTC. The rearrangement uses TRBV27 and TRBJ2-7; D tentatively reads TRBD1 or TRBD2 (5 bases each). The germline V gene has CDR1 MNHEY and CDR2 SMNVEV (reference sequence). V shed 2 bases and J shed 6 bases, with 8 bases lying between them. The CDR3 runs to 12 residues.

The rearrangement uses TRBV6-2 or TRBV6-3 and TRBJ1-1, with 7 bases matching TRBD1. CDR3 size: 16 residues. Germline assignment: CDR1 MNHEY and CDR2 SVGEGT. J was trimmed by 6 bases and V by 10 bases; bases with no gene match: 20. CDR3 nucleotides: TGTGCCACCGAAAGACGCTATGACAGGGCGGGTTCTGAAGCTTTCTTT. Protein sequence: CATERRYDRAGSEAFF.

In this sample, this clonotype turned up many times. The chain is built from TRBV30 and TRBJ1-1; unclear D gene. V lost 0 bases and J 0 bases, leaving 5 bases between the germline ends. The CDR3 has 13 residues. The V gene's germline CDR1 is GTSNPN and CDR2 SVGIG (reference sequence). CDR3: CAWSVTVNTEAFF. The DNA of the CDR3 is TGTGCCTGGAGTGTAACGGTGAACACTGAAGCTTTCTTT. Full variable domain (remainder filled in from reference TRBV30 and TRBJ1-1): SQTIHQWPATLVQPVGSPLSLECTVEGTSNPNLYWYRQAAGRGLQLLFYSVGIGQISSEVPQNLSASRPQDRQFILSSKKLLLSDSGFYLCAWSVTVNTEAFFGQGTRLTVV.

This clonotype showed up many times. The V and J genes are TRBV12-3 or TRBV12-4 and TRBJ2-2; 9 bases fit TRBD2. This CDR3 has 15 amino acids. Germline trimming cut 6 bases from V and 4 bases from J; bases unmatched to any gene: 6. Here the CDR3 DNA reads TGTGCCAGCAGCCCTCTAGCGGGGATCACCGGGGAGCTGTTTTTT. As protein: CASSPLAGITGELFF.